This T cell receptor (beta chain) originates from a study of CD8 T cells in Susac syndrome. V was clipped by 4 bases and J by 8 bases; unmatched bases: 5. CDR1 and CDR2 from the germline V gene are MNHEY and SMNVEV (reference sequence). The CDR3 runs to 14 residues. Random-hexamer reverse transcription was applied to roughly 0.5 to 1 ug RNA. Multiplex PCR with immunoSEQ amplified the TCR beta CDR3 across 54 Vbeta and 13 Jbeta. TCRdb re-called the immunoSEQ multiplex PCR reads through MiXCR, storing one row per CDR3 protein. The table records about 110,000 distinct CDR3 sequences, 90% to 96% of them present only once. Blood CD8+ and CD4+ T cells underwent high-throughput TCR beta sequencing. Purification of the CD8+ and CD4+ T cells relied on negative isolation, and TEMRA cells underwent FACS enrichment.

The chain combines TRBV27 with TRBJ1-6; 7 bases map to TRBD1. Sequenced sample: CD4+ T cells from PBMCs. The TCR was taken from a human donor in good health. Here the CDR3 reads CASSSGGLDSPLHF. CDR3 sequence (DNA): TGTGCCAGCAGTTCAGGGGGTTTGGATTCACCCCTCCACTTT.